The clone carrying this T cell receptor beta chain occurred a few times. Libraries were prepared by immunoSEQ multiplex PCR; TCRdb keeps only in-frame clonotypes and omits some of them. This repertoire shows under 50,000 clones, around 63% found once; its top ten account for roughly 6.9%. The data are from a study of cytotoxic CD8 clonotypes in ibrutinib-treated CLL. V was pared by 5 bases and J by 3 bases, with 8 bases between. The CDR3 contains 12 residues. Germline V gene data show CDR1 as MNHEY and CDR2 as SMNVEV (reference sequence). The sequence derives from a human donor with chronic lymphocytic leukemia. Sequenced here: PBMCs, sampled at disease progression, from a patient treated with ibrutinib. The V call is TRBV27, the J call TRBJ2-7; possibly TRBD1 for D (6 bases). The CDR3 is CASSRRGYEQYF. In DNA, the CDR3 is TGTGCCAGCAGTCGCAGGGGCTACGAGCAGTACTTC.